One and the same sample provided the 32 T cell receptor beta chains below, sequenced in a study of glioma-infiltrating T cells after dendritic cell vaccination. Here immunoSEQ multiplex PCR was the method, and the copy in TCRdb shows in-frame clones only, minus some. The sample holds 60,000 to 70,000 clones, 82% seen once. The source was blood, collected before dendritic cell vaccination. These TCRs come from a human donor with glioblastoma.

This chain links TRBV12-5 with TRBJ1-2, with a tentative D call TRBD1 (6 bases). Trimming removed 5 bases from V and 2 bases from J, with 9 bases in between. This CDR3 contains 13 residues. Germline CDR1 LGHNT, CDR2 FRNRAP. The CDR3 nucleotides read TGTGCTAGTGGTCATGGGGGCAACTATGGCTACACCTTC. As protein: CASGHGGNYGYTF.

The rearrangement links TRBV19 to TRBJ1-4; D possibly corresponds to TRBD1 (5 bases). The CDR3 is made up of 12 amino acids. Germline V lookup: CDR1 LNHDA, CDR2 SQIVND (reference sequence). V lost 6 bases and J 8 bases, leaving 10 bases between the germline ends. CDR3 nucleotides: TGTGCCAGTAGCGCTCCAGGGGAAAAACTGTTTTTT. This translates into CASSAPGEKLFF. The full variable domain, with the rest looked up from reference TRBV19 and TRBJ1-4, is DGGITQSPKYLFRKEGQNVTLSCEQNLNHDAMYWYRQDPGQGLRLIYYSQIVNDFQKGDIAEGYSVSREKKESFPLTVTSAQKNPTAFYLCASSAPGEKLFFGSGTQLSVL.

V is TRBV27 and J is TRBJ2-7, with 9 bases lining up with TRBD1. The ends lost 1 base at V and 5 bases at J; junction bases unmatched: 6. Germline V gene lookup returns CDR1 MNHEY and CDR2 SMNVEV (reference sequence). CDR3 length: 15 residues. CDR3 protein: CASSLLGQGFHEQYF. For the CDR3, the DNA is TGTGCCAGCAGTTTATTGGGACAGGGTTTCCACGAGCAGTACTTC.

The DNA of the CDR3 is TGTGCCAGTAGCCGGGGGGCCGTCGGCACCATATATTTT. Its protein product is CASSRGAVGTIYF. This chain joins TRBV19 and TRBJ1-3, with D perhaps matching TRBD1 (6 bases). Trimming took off 6 bases at V and 9 bases at J, with 15 bases between the two ends. This CDR3 comprises 13 residues. Germline V lookup: CDR1 LNHDA, CDR2 SQIVND (reference sequence).

The rearrangement links TRBV19 to TRBJ1-5; D gene uncertain. Trimming stripped 6 bases from V and 0 bases from J, with 18 bases between. This CDR3 spans 17 amino acids. CDR1 is LNHDA, CDR2 SQIVND, per germline (reference sequence). The CDR3 is CASSRRRAAYSNQPQHF. CDR3 DNA: TGTGCCAGTAGCCGTAGGCGGGCAGCTTATAGCAATCAGCCCCAGCATTTT.

In this sample, this clone turned up once. The V gene is TRBV30, the J gene TRBJ2-3; 8 bases fit TRBD1. The trim removed 0 bases at V and 2 bases at J, leaving 4 bases unmatched. Germline CDR1 reads GTSNPN; CDR2 reads SVGIG (reference sequence). The CDR3 runs 15 residues. CDR3: CAWSVGTGDTDTQYF. CDR3 bases: TGTGCCTGGAGTGTAGGGACAGGTGACACAGATACGCAGTATTTT.

The chain joins TRBV19 to TRBJ2-1, with TRBD1 matching over 9 bases. CDR1 is LNHDA and CDR2 is SQIVND in the germline V gene (reference sequence). The CDR3 spans 15 residues. J gave up 4 bases and V 3 bases, and 4 bases lay outside the gene matches. CDR3 coding DNA: TGTGCCAGTAGTATGGTGGGGACAGGGTACAATGAGCAGTTCTTC. Protein sequence: CASSMVGTGYNEQFF.

The chain couples TRBV19 to TRBJ2-5, with TRBD2 matching over 9 bases. Germline loops: CDR1 LNHDA, CDR2 SQIVND (reference sequence). J gave up 4 bases and V 2 bases, and 8 bases lay outside the gene matches. This CDR3 contains 16 residues. CDR3 sequence: CASSISEGAGGETQYF. CDR3 DNA: TGTGCCAGTAGTATATCCGAGGGAGCGGGAGGAGAGACCCAGTACTTC.

The table lists this clone with a count of one. The V and J genes are TRBV5-6 and TRBJ2-7; D possibly corresponds to TRBD2 (7 bases). Per germline, CDR1 SGHDT and CDR2 YYEEEE. The CDR3 extends over 13 amino acids. V was clipped by 3 bases and J by 8 bases, with 15 bases between them. In nucleotides, the CDR3 is TGTGCCAGCAGCTGGGAGGGTGGGGGCCAGCAGTACTTC. Its translation: CASSWEGGGQQYF.

V gene TRBV4-1 combines with J gene TRBJ2-1; D is possibly TRBD2 (6 bases). The V and J ends lost 4 bases and 3 bases respectively, with 19 bases between them. Germline V lookup: CDR1 MGHRA, CDR2 YSYEKL. The CDR3 loop spans 17 amino acids. This CDR3 is CASSPDILGGYYNEQFF. Here the CDR3 DNA reads TGCGCCAGCAGCCCAGATATTTTGGGGGGTTACTACAATGAGCAGTTCTTC.

The rearrangement joins TRBV5-1 to TRBJ1-6; 11 nucleotides line up with TRBD1. V shed 2 bases and J 10 bases; nucleotides not matched to a gene: 5. Germline lookup yields CDR1 SGHRS and CDR2 YFSETQ. The CDR3 has 15 residues. The CDR3 nucleotides are TGCGCCAGCAGCTTACAGGACAGGGGGCGGTCACCCCTCCACTTT. Translation: CASSLQDRGRSPLHF.

The rearrangement joins TRBV10-3 to TRBJ2-7; the D gene is possibly TRBD2 (6 bases). The V end was cut by 3 bases, the J end by 1 base, with 13 bases between. The length of the CDR3 is 15 residues. Looked up from germline, CDR1 is ENHRY and CDR2 is SYGVKD. This chain's CDR3 is CAISEEDYSSYEQYF. In nucleotides, the CDR3 is TGTGCCATCAGTGAAGAGGACTACTCTTCCTACGAGCAGTACTTC.

Only a few counts were recorded for this clone. This chain connects TRBV6-4 to TRBJ1-1, with D tentatively TRBD1 (5 bases). Germline V gene sequence: CDR1 MRHNA, CDR2 SNTAGT. This CDR3 is built from 13 residues. V was cut by 3 bases and J by 4 bases, with 9 bases left in between. The CDR3 reads CASSESTVTEAFF. CDR3 DNA sequence: TGTGCCAGCAGTGAGTCGACAGTCACTGAAGCTTTCTTT.

The chain combines TRBV6-6 with TRBJ2-7; D is perhaps TRBD1 (5 bases). V was shortened by 7 bases and J by 2 bases, with 15 bases between the two germline ends. The V gene's germline CDR1 is MNHNY and CDR2 SVGAGI (reference sequence). CDR3 length: 14 amino acids. The CDR3 DNA sequence: TGTGCCAGCATCTCCAGCAGGGCTCCCTACGAGCAGTACTTC. This gives the protein CASISSRAPYEQYF.

The V and J genes are TRBV2 and TRBJ2-2; D is possibly TRBD1 (6 bases). The CDR3 runs to 15 residues. Trimming stripped 2 bases from V and 4 bases from J, with 11 bases between. Looked up from germline, CDR1 is SNHLY and CDR2 is FYNNEI. The CDR3 coding sequence is TGTGCCAGCAGTGAATACAGGGTGGGCACCGGGGAGCTGTTTTTT. Protein product: CASSEYRVGTGELFF.

This sequence joins TRBV7-8 and TRBJ1-5; D perhaps matches TRBD1 (5 bases). Per the germline V gene, CDR1 is SGHVS and CDR2 is FQNEAQ. The ends were cut back, 6 bases at V and 5 bases at J, with 11 bases in the middle. This CDR3 contains 13 residues. CDR3 bases: TGTGCCAGCAGTTGGACGGGGGATCAGCCCCAGCATTTT. This codes for CASSWTGDQPQHF. The full variable domain, with the rest looked up from reference TRBV7-8 and TRBJ1-5, is GAGVSQSPRYKVAKRGQDVALRCDPISGHVSLFWYQQALGQGPEFLTYFQNEAQLDKSGLPSDRFFAERPEGSVSTLKIQRTQQEDSAVYLCASSWTGDQPQHFGDGTRLSIL.

This clone has more than one count but fewer than ten. V and J are TRBV2 and TRBJ1-1; possibly TRBD1 for D (5 bases). The CDR3 has 14 amino acids. CDR1 and CDR2 (germline): SNHLY, FYNNEI. Trimming left V 6 bases short and J 3 bases short, with 14 bases between. The CDR3 region is CASRAGGEDTEAFF. The DNA for the CDR3 is TGTGCCAGCAGGGCGGGGGGGGAGGACACTGAAGCTTTCTTT.

The gene calls are TRBV7-8 and TRBJ2-3; D perhaps matches TRBD1 (6 bases). Trimming cost V 5 bases and J 7 bases, with 16 bases left between them. The CDR3 runs 14 residues. Germline assignment: CDR1 SGHVS and CDR2 FQNEAQ. CDR3 region: CASSLGTISYTQYF. The DNA for the CDR3 is TGTGCCAGCAGCCTCGGGACAATCTCTTATACGCAGTATTTT.

The rearrangement uses TRBV15 and TRBJ1-5; D might be TRBD1 (5 bases). Germline V gene sequence: CDR1 LNHNV, CDR2 YYDKDF (reference sequence). Trimming cost V 0 bases and J 5 bases, with 11 bases left between them. CDR3 size: 15 residues. The CDR3 loop is CATSRDAGQDQPQHF. As DNA, the CDR3 is TGTGCCACCAGCAGAGATGCAGGACAAGATCAGCCCCAGCATTTT.

V usage is TRBV28 and J usage is TRBJ2-7; 8 bases agree with TRBD1. The CDR3 has 14 amino acids. After removal of 2 bases from V and 6 bases from J, the junction contained 6 bases not matched to a gene. Germline V gives CDR1 MDHEN, CDR2 SYDVKM. The CDR3 DNA reads TGTGCCAGCAGTTTACAGGGGGCGTTACTCGAGCAGTACTTC. Residues: CASSLQGALLEQYF.

The rearrangement links TRBV10-3 to TRBJ2-5; 9 positions match TRBD1. This CDR3 spans 13 amino acids. Per germline, CDR1 ENHRY and CDR2 SYGVKD. V was clipped by 10 bases and J by 4 bases; unmatched bases: 7. This CDR3 is CATGQGLRETQYF. The CDR3 region has the DNA TGTGCCACCGGACAGGGGCTCCGAGAGACCCAGTACTTC.

There are a few counts of this clone. The rearrangement uses TRBV6-5 and TRBJ2-1, with 8 nucleotides matching TRBD1. V gave up 5 bases and J gave up 7 bases; unmatched junction bases: 10. This CDR3 is built from 15 residues. Germline V CDR1 and CDR2: MNHEY, SVGAGI. The chain's CDR3 is CASSPDRAFRNEQFF. DNA of the CDR3: TGTGCCAGCAGTCCGGACAGGGCTTTTCGGAATGAGCAGTTCTTC.

This clone has only one observation. This chain links TRBV5-1 with TRBJ2-3; D might be TRBD1 (6 bases). The germline gives CDR1 SGHRS, CDR2 YFSETQ. CDR3 length equals 15 residues. The germline V and J ends were trimmed by 4 bases and 0 bases, with 12 bases remaining between them. The CDR3 protein is CASSPDSPSTDTQYF. DNA of the CDR3: TGCGCCAGCAGCCCGGACAGTCCTAGCACAGATACGCAGTATTTT.

This sequence joins TRBV18 and TRBJ2-6; D gene unclear. There are 17 residues in the CDR3. The germline gives CDR1 KGHSH, CDR2 LQKENI. V was cut by 3 bases and J by 0 bases, with 12 bases left in between. This CDR3 is CASSPEQAISGANVLTF. The DNA of the CDR3 is TGTGCCAGCTCACCTGAGCAGGCCATCTCTGGGGCCAACGTCCTGACTTTC.

The chain combines TRBV28 with TRBJ2-3; TRBD2 aligns across 10 bases. CDR1 MDHEN and CDR2 SYDVKM come from the germline V gene. This CDR3 has 16 residues. The J segment lost 5 bases and the V segment lost 5 bases, leaving 10 bases of the junction unmatched. This CDR3 reads CASSPISGGAKDTQYF. CDR3 in DNA: TGTGCCAGCAGTCCTATAAGCGGGGGGGCCAAAGATACGCAGTATTTT.

The chain combines TRBV28 with TRBJ1-5; 7 bases map to TRBD1. Trimming removed 11 bases from V and 9 bases from J; junction bases left unmatched: 19. The germline CDR1 and CDR2 sequences are MDHEN and SYDVKM. This CDR3 contains 15 residues. This chain's CDR3 is CASFPIGQDLRPQHF. The CDR3 bases are TGTGCCTCCTTCCCCATAGGACAGGATCTTCGGCCCCAGCATTTT.

The rearrangement links TRBV15 to TRBJ1-1; D is uncertain. Per the germline V gene, CDR1 is LNHNV and CDR2 is YYDKDF (reference sequence). The CDR3 totals 13 residues. Trimming removed 7 bases at V and 1 base at J, with 10 bases between. DNA for the CDR3: TGTGCCACCAAGAGTTTGCCGAACACTGAAGCTTTCTTT. It encodes CATKSLPNTEAFF.

The rearrangement links TRBV5-8 to TRBJ1-4; 9 nucleotides match TRBD1. V lost 5 bases and J lost 6; bases outside the gene matches: 5. Germline loops: CDR1 SGHTS, CDR2 YDEGEE. CDR3 length: 14 amino acids. DNA of the CDR3: TGTGCCAGCAGTTCCGGGACAGGGTATGAAAAACTGTTTTTT. This translates into CASSSGTGYEKLFF.

Comment on this clone: One end of the junction varies from germline; a read error may be responsible. The chain joins TRBV2 to TRBJ1-2; possible D gene TRBD1, 5 bases. The germline CDR1 and CDR2 sequences are SNHLY and FYNNEI. This CDR3 has 11 residues. CDR3: CASSEEGQGAF. CDR3 in DNA: TGTGCCAGCAGTGAAGAAGGGCAGGGTGCCTTC.

CDR3 in DNA: TGTGCCAGCAGTGCGCCTACCTCAGACTACACTGAAGCTTTCTTT. Residues: CASSAPTSDYTEAFF. The J gene is TRBJ1-1, the V gene TRBV6-1; D unclear. Germline CDR1 and CDR2: MNHNS and SASEGT. Trimming took 4 bases from V and 3 from J, leaving 15 bases between them. The CDR3 totals 15 residues.

This chain uses TRBV27 with TRBJ2-5; D is unresolved. Per the germline V gene, CDR1 is MNHEY and CDR2 is SMNVEV (reference sequence). V gave up 3 bases and J gave up 1 base, with 9 bases separating them. This CDR3 comprises 14 residues. The CDR3 coding sequence is TGTGCCAGCAGTTTCTACAGCTCCCAAGAGACCCAGTACTTC. Its translation is CASSFYSSQETQYF.

This clone was detected only a few times. The V call is TRBV25-1, the J call TRBJ1-6, with D possibly TRBD1 on 6 matching bases. Trimming took off 1 base at V and 7 bases at J, with 11 bases between the two ends. CDR1 MGHDK and CDR2 SYGVNS come from the germline V gene. The CDR3 consists of 15 residues. The CDR3 protein is CASSESDSPNSPLHF. DNA for the CDR3: TGTGCCAGCAGTGAATCGGACAGCCCGAATTCACCCCTCCACTTT.